The 20 T cell receptor beta chains reported below all come from one sample, sequenced in a study of identical twins. TCRdb ran MiXCR on the 5' RACE reads and lists one entry per CDR3 protein. This repertoire shows more than 350,000 distinct CDR3 sequences, approximately 10% found once; its top ten account for approximately 9.3%. Sequenced: naive T cells sorted from blood. All receptors come from a woman aged 45 to 65 in good health.

This clonotype was picked up a small number of times. This chain uses TRBV4-1 with TRBJ1-5; no definite D call. The germline V gene encodes CDR1 MGHRA and CDR2 YSYEKL. The CDR3 is 16 residues long. The germline V and J ends were trimmed by 0 bases and 3 bases, with 12 bases remaining between them. CDR3 DNA: TGCGCCAGCAGCCAAGAGGCCGCCGAACTCAATCAGCCCCAGCATTTT. This sequence encodes CASSQEAAELNQPQHF.

The chain is built from TRBV20-1 and TRBJ2-2; 7 bases align to TRBD2. This CDR3 contains 12 residues. CDR1 and CDR2 from the germline V gene are DFQATT and SNEGSKA (reference sequence). V shed 3 bases and J 6 bases; nucleotides not matched to a gene: 1. The CDR3 spells CSASAGAGELFF. CDR3 nucleotide sequence: TGCAGTGCTAGTGCGGGGGCCGGGGAGCTGTTTTTT.

This clonotype was observed a few times. The J gene is TRBJ1-2, the V gene TRBV5-1, with D perhaps TRBD1 (5 bases). This CDR3 has 18 residues. The germline V gene has CDR1 SGHRS and CDR2 YFSETQ. The V and J ends lost 0 bases and 2 bases respectively, with 20 bases between them. DNA for the CDR3: TGCGCCAGCAGCTTGGATAGGGGTGCAGGTCCCCTAAACTATGGCTACACCTTC. The encoded protein is CASSLDRGAGPLNYGYTF.

This clonotype was picked up a small number of times. The chain combines TRBV11-2 with TRBJ2-7, with 7 bases lining up with TRBD2. The ends lost 6 bases at V and 4 bases at J; junction bases unmatched: 6. This CDR3 spans 13 amino acids. Germline loops: CDR1 SGHAT, CDR2 FQNNGV. The CDR3 spells CASRKPSGYEQYF. The CDR3 DNA reads TGTGCCAGCAGAAAGCCTAGCGGATACGAGCAGTACTTC.

This clonotype has a handful of counts. CDR3 sequence: CASSETRGEYNEQFF. CDR3 sequence (DNA): TGCGCCAGCAGCGAGACTAGGGGGGAGTACAATGAGCAGTTCTTC. The genes are TRBV5-1 and TRBJ2-1, with D perhaps being TRBD1 or TRBD2 (6 bases each). CDR1 and CDR2 from the germline V gene are SGHRS and YFSETQ. This CDR3 has 15 amino acids. With 4 bases removed from V and 4 bases from J, the gap between germline ends came to 15 bases.

As to this clonotype: A much larger clone is a single base away; this may be a read error. The chain is built from TRBV9 and TRBJ2-2; possible D gene TRBD2, 6 bases. Germline V gene data show CDR1 as SGDLS and CDR2 as YYNGEE. The CDR3 runs to 13 residues. CDR3 loop: CASSAGTFGELSF. DNA of the CDR3: TGTGCCAGCAGCGCCGGGACTTTCGGGGAGCTGTCTTTT. Supplemented by reference TRBV9 and TRBJ2-2, the full variable domain reads DSGVTQTPKHLITATGQRVTLRCSPRSGDLSVYWYQQSLDQGLQFLIQYYNGEERAKGNILERFSAQQFPDLHSELNLSSLELGDSALYFCASSAGTFGELSFGEGSRLTVL.

This rearrangement joins TRBV11-3 to TRBJ2-1; D is perhaps TRBD2 (5 bases). The CDR3 spans 12 residues. Deletions cut 2 bases from V and 10 bases from J, with 9 bases between. Germline V gives CDR1 SGHNT, CDR2 YENEEA. CDR3 region: CASSLQSGEQFF. For the CDR3, the DNA is TGTGCCAGCAGCTTACAAAGCGGCGAGCAGTTCTTC.

This clonotype was counted many times. V usage is TRBV4-1 and J usage is TRBJ2-1, with 11 bases matching TRBD2. Germline trimming cut 0 bases from V and 9 bases from J; bases unmatched to any gene: 10. The CDR3 covers 17 residues. The germline CDR1 and CDR2 sequences are MGHRA and YSYEKL. CDR3 nucleotides: TGCGCCAGCAGCCAAGATGAGGCTAGCGGGAGGTTTGGTGAGCAGTTCTTC. Amino acids: CASSQDEASGRFGEQFF.

This clonotype showed up just a few times. This chain uses TRBV25-1 with TRBJ1-2; D remains unclear. CDR3 length: 12 residues. The germline V gene encodes CDR1 MGHDK and CDR2 SYGVNS. The V end was cut by 8 bases, the J end by 6 bases, with 13 bases between. The CDR3 reads CASRTVSHGYTF. The CDR3 nucleotides read TGTGCCAGCCGCACCGTCTCCCATGGCTACACCTTC.

This clonotype showed up just a few times. V is TRBV18 and J is TRBJ2-1; TRBD1 aligns across 7 bases. CDR3 size: 15 residues. Looked up from germline, CDR1 is KGHSH and CDR2 is LQKENI. J gave up 4 bases and V 6 bases, and 9 bases lay outside the gene matches. The CDR3 sequence is CASSPRTGTYNEQFF. CDR3 in DNA: TGTGCCAGCTCTCCAAGGACAGGAACATACAATGAGCAGTTCTTC.

In its sample, this clonotype was seen a few times. The chain has TRBV20-1 and TRBJ1-5, with D maybe TRBD1 (5 bases). Germline V gene lookup returns CDR1 DFQATT and CDR2 SNEGSKA (reference sequence). V lost 0 bases and J lost 0, with 9 bases in between. The CDR3 spans 15 residues. CDR3 protein: CSARDGTDSNQPQHF. For the CDR3, the DNA is TGCAGTGCTAGAGACGGGACGGATAGCAATCAGCCCCAGCATTTT.

A few counts support this clonotype. The rearrangement uses TRBV11-2 and TRBJ2-4; 10 nucleotides line up with TRBD2. The CDR3 totals 19 residues. The J segment lost 2 bases and the V segment lost 5 bases, leaving 15 bases of the junction unmatched. Per the germline V gene, CDR1 is SGHAT and CDR2 is FQNNGV. CDR3 DNA: TGTGCCAGCAGCCCTTTGCGGGTAGCGGGAGGTATATCCAAAAACATTCAGTACTTC. Protein: CASSPLRVAGGISKNIQYF.

This chain links TRBV6-2 or TRBV6-3 with TRBJ2-3, with D possibly being TRBD1 (5 bases). This CDR3 has 15 residues. V dropped 0 bases and J dropped 4 bases, with 11 bases sitting between them. The germline CDR1 and CDR2 sequences are MNHEY and SVGEGT. In nucleotides, the CDR3 is TGTGCCAGCAGTTACTCGGTGGGGCCATCAGATACGCAGTATTTT. This encodes CASSYSVGPSDTQYF.

This sequence joins TRBV28 and TRBJ2-1, with 9 bases fitting TRBD2. V dropped 3 bases and J dropped 7; count of bases not matched to a gene: 4. Germline V lookup: CDR1 MDHEN, CDR2 SYDVKM. The CDR3 consists of 14 residues. In nucleotides, the CDR3 is TGTGCCAGCAGTTTTAGCGGGAGTGGAAATGAGCAGTTCTTC. It is translated as CASSFSGSGNEQFF.

The rearrangement links TRBV7-2 to TRBJ2-3, with TRBD2 matching 8 bases. The length of the CDR3 is 17 residues. With V trimmed by 4 bases and J by 4 bases, 13 bases remained unmatched. The germline gives CDR1 SGHTA, CDR2 FQGNSA. CDR3 bases: TGTGCCAGCAGCTCCCCGGGGGGCGGGAGGCGATCAGATACGCAGTATTTT. It codes for CASSSPGGGRRSDTQYF.

The gene calls are TRBV7-8 and TRBJ2-2, with a weak D call TRBD2 (6 bases). This CDR3 comprises 15 residues. Germline V gene sequence: CDR1 SGHVS, CDR2 FQNEAQ. Trimming cost V 5 bases and J 0 bases, with 10 bases left between them. The CDR3 loop reads CASSPTRTNTGELFF. The DNA for the CDR3 is TGTGCCAGCAGCCCGACTAGAACGAACACCGGGGAGCTGTTTTTT.

This clonotype has at least ten counts. The chain employs TRBV5-1 and TRBJ2-3, with no clear D. Looked up from germline, CDR1 is SGHRS and CDR2 is YFSETQ. Trimming shortened V by 4 bases and J by 6 bases, and 15 bases separated the two germline ends. There are 14 residues in the CDR3. CDR3 amino acids: CASSPRPRLDTQYF. In DNA, the CDR3 is TGCGCCAGCAGCCCCCGACCCAGACTGGATACGCAGTATTTT.

Written as DNA, the CDR3 is TGTGCCAGCAGTTACGCGGAGGGGACGGAGACCCAGTACTTC. This translates into CASSYAEGTETQYF. This chain joins TRBV6-5 and TRBJ2-5, with D possibly being TRBD2 (6 bases). The CDR3 loop spans 14 amino acids. Germline CDR1 is MNHEY and CDR2 is SVGAGI. V gave up 2 bases and J gave up 5 bases, with 12 bases separating them.

This rearrangement joins TRBV12-3 or TRBV12-4 to TRBJ2-7; tentative D call: TRBD2 (5 bases). V was cut by 5 bases and J by 9 bases, with 11 bases left in between. The CDR3 length is 11 residues. The CDR3 is CASSGSASQYF. The CDR3 DNA reads as TGTGCCAGCAGTGGGAGTGCGTCGCAGTACTTC.

The chain employs TRBV7-6 and TRBJ2-1; D remains unclear. V lost 5 bases to trimming and J lost 6 bases, with 11 bases between them. The germline V gene has CDR1 SGHVS and CDR2 FNYEAQ. The CDR3 spans 13 residues. The CDR3 nucleotides read TGTGCCAGCAGCGTAGACGGATCCAATGAGCAGTTCTTC. This translates into CASSVDGSNEQFF.